This is a list of T cell receptor beta chains from one sample in a study of cytomegalovirus exposure and HLA in healthy donors. Method: immunoSEQ multiplex PCR; TCRdb's copy keeps in-frame clones and lacks some. The sample consists of fewer than 200,000 clones, roughly 90% of them appearing once. The source material was PBMCs. The receptors stem from a woman in her late teens or twenties in good health and CMV-seropositive. CDR3s include the opening cysteine and the closing phenylalanine or tryptophan. The order of the fields is J gene, V gene, clone size, D gene, CDR3 DNA, CDR3 protein. A D gene is named only where the DNA matches it firmly. Only some rows state a clone size, as once, few, many or a class for expanded clones.

j_gene: TRBJ2-2
v_gene: TRBV29-1
abundance: .
d_gene: .
CDR3nt: TGCAGCGCGGGGTCGAACACCGGGGAGCTGTTTTTT
CDR3aa: CSAGSNTGELFF

j_gene: TRBJ1-5
v_gene: TRBV5-1
abundance: .
d_gene: .
CDR3nt: TGCGCCAGCAGCCAATGGCCGGGCGGGCAGCCCCAGCATTTT
CDR3aa: CASSQWPGGQPQHF

j_gene: TRBJ1-3
v_gene: TRBV30
abundance: many
d_gene: TRBD1
CDR3nt: TGTGCCTGGAGTGTCCACAGGGGAATGGGGTCAGACACCATATATTTT
CDR3aa: CAWSVHRGMGSDTIYF

j_gene: TRBJ1-4
v_gene: TRBV27
abundance: .
d_gene: TRBD1
CDR3nt: TGTGCCAGCAGTTTCTCTATCGGACAGGGGGCACCTAATGAAAAACTGTTTTTT
CDR3aa: CASSFSIGQGAPNEKLFF

j_gene: TRBJ1-3
v_gene: TRBV15
abundance: .
d_gene: .
CDR3nt: TGTGCCACCAGCAGAGCAGGAAGAGGGTCTGGAAACACCATATATTTT
CDR3aa: CATSRAGRGSGNTIYF

j_gene: TRBJ2-7
v_gene: TRBV5-1
abundance: .
d_gene: .
CDR3nt: TGCGCCAGCAGATCAGAAAAATCTAGGTCCTACGAGCAGTACTTC
CDR3aa: CASRSEKSRSYEQYF

j_gene: TRBJ1-2
v_gene: TRBV19
abundance: .
d_gene: .
CDR3nt: TGTGCCAGTAGTATCCAATCAAACAGGGACGGCTACACCTTC
CDR3aa: CASSIQSNRDGYTF

j_gene: TRBJ2-7
v_gene: TRBV5-6
abundance: .
d_gene: TRBD1
CDR3nt: TGTGCCAGCAGCTTACAGGGACAGGGGATTTACGAGCAGTACTTC
CDR3aa: CASSLQGQGIYEQYF

j_gene: TRBJ2-1
v_gene: TRBV11-2
abundance: .
d_gene: .
CDR3nt: TGTGCCAGCAGCTTAGCGCGGTACAATGAGCAGTTCTTC
CDR3aa: CASSLARYNEQFF

j_gene: TRBJ1-5
v_gene: TRBV6-6
abundance: .
d_gene: .
CDR3nt: TGTGCCAGCAGTACCATGACAGAAAATCAGCCCCAGCATTTT
CDR3aa: CASSTMTENQPQHF

j_gene: TRBJ2-3
v_gene: TRBV12-5
abundance: .
d_gene: TRBD2
CDR3nt: TGTGCTAGTGGTTTGGGCGGACTAGACTTTATGAATACGCAGTATTTT
CDR3aa: CASGLGGLDFMNTQYF

j_gene: TRBJ2-2
v_gene: TRBV11-1
abundance: .
d_gene: TRBD2
CDR3nt: TGTGCCAGCAGCTTCCCTAGCGGGAGGGGGAACACCGGGGAGCTGTTTTTT
CDR3aa: CASSFPSGRGNTGELFF

j_gene: TRBJ1-3
v_gene: TRBV15
abundance: .
d_gene: .
CDR3nt: TGTGCCACCAGCAGCGGCGGAAGCGGCGACACCATATATTTT
CDR3aa: CATSSGGSGDTIYF

j_gene: TRBJ2-7
v_gene: TRBV29-1
abundance: .
d_gene: TRBD2
CDR3nt: TGCAGCGTCGCCGGACTAGCGGGAGGGATGGGCGAGCAGTACTTC
CDR3aa: CSVAGLAGGMGEQYF

j_gene: TRBJ2-6
v_gene: TRBV4-1
abundance: .
d_gene: TRBD1
CDR3nt: TGCGCCAGCAGCCAAGGGCGACAGGGACAATTTGGGGCCAACGTCCTGACTTTC
CDR3aa: CASSQGRQGQFGANVLTF

j_gene: TRBJ2-1
v_gene: TRBV6-5
abundance: .
d_gene: TRBD2
CDR3nt: TGTGCCAGCAGCCAGCGGGAGTCCGGGAATGAGCAGTTCTTC
CDR3aa: CASSQRESGNEQFF

j_gene: TRBJ2-1
v_gene: TRBV30
abundance: once
d_gene: .
CDR3nt: TGTGCCTGGAGTGTACCGGGTGGCAATGAGCAGTTCTTC
CDR3aa: CAWSVPGGNEQFF

j_gene: TRBJ1-5
v_gene: TRBV19
abundance: .
d_gene: TRBD1
CDR3nt: TGTGCCAGTACCTCCGGGACAGGGATTCATCAGCCCCAGCATTTT
CDR3aa: CASTSGTGIHQPQHF

j_gene: TRBJ1-5
v_gene: TRBV30
abundance: once
d_gene: .
CDR3nt: TGTGCCTGGAGTGTACTGGGGACAAGCAATCAGCCCCAGCATTTT
CDR3aa: CAWSVLGTSNQPQHF

j_gene: TRBJ2-7
v_gene: TRBV4-3
abundance: .
d_gene: TRBD2
CDR3nt: TGCGCCAGCAGCCAAGGGGCTAGCGGGAGGTACGAGCAGTACTTC
CDR3aa: CASSQGASGRYEQYF

j_gene: TRBJ1-5
v_gene: TRBV6-1
abundance: .
d_gene: .
CDR3nt: TGTGCCAGCAGTCTGAGACAGCCCAATCAGCCCCAGCATTTT
CDR3aa: CASSLRQPNQPQHF

j_gene: TRBJ1-2
v_gene: TRBV19
abundance: .
d_gene: .
CDR3nt: TGTGCCAGTAGTCCGAACCTCGGACAGAGCAACTATGGCTACACCTTC
CDR3aa: CASSPNLGQSNYGYTF

j_gene: TRBJ2-7
v_gene: TRBV18
abundance: .
d_gene: .
CDR3nt: TGTGCCAGCTCACCAGCGCTGCGCTACGAGCAGTACTTC
CDR3aa: CASSPALRYEQYF

j_gene: TRBJ2-2
v_gene: TRBV13
abundance: .
d_gene: .
CDR3nt: TGTGCCAGCAGCCGAATCGATCTAAGGGGTGGGAACACCGGGGAGCTGTTTTTT
CDR3aa: CASSRIDLRGGNTGELFF

j_gene: TRBJ1-1
v_gene: TRBV21-1
abundance: once
d_gene: .
CDR3nt: TGTGCCAGCAGCAAACGGCCTACAGGATTTGAGACTGAAGCTTTCTTT
CDR3aa: CASSKRPTGFETEAFF

j_gene: TRBJ2-7
v_gene: TRBV4-3
abundance: .
d_gene: TRBD1
CDR3nt: TGCGCCAGCAGCCAGGGGACAGGACACTCCTACGAGCAGTACTTC
CDR3aa: CASSQGTGHSYEQYF

j_gene: TRBJ1-2
v_gene: TRBV7-3
abundance: .
d_gene: .
CDR3nt: TGTGCCAGCAGCCTCTTACGGACTGACTATGGCTACACCTTC
CDR3aa: CASSLLRTDYGYTF

j_gene: TRBJ2-5
v_gene: TRBV5-1
abundance: .
d_gene: TRBD2
CDR3nt: TGCGCCAGCAGCTCCGGGACTAGGGAGACCCAGTACTTC
CDR3aa: CASSSGTRETQYF

j_gene: TRBJ1-2
v_gene: TRBV6-5
abundance: .
d_gene: .
CDR3nt: TGTGCCAGCAGTTACTCGCACCCGGGGGTTGGCTACACCTTC
CDR3aa: CASSYSHPGVGYTF

j_gene: TRBJ2-3
v_gene: TRBV29-1
abundance: .
d_gene: TRBD2
CDR3nt: TGCAGCGTTTACGGGACTAGCGGGAGGGCGGGTGGAGATACGCAGTATTTT
CDR3aa: CSVYGTSGRAGGDTQYF

j_gene: TRBJ2-3
v_gene: TRBV2
abundance: .
d_gene: TRBD2
CDR3nt: TGTGCCAGCATGACTAGCGGGAGCTTTGGCACAGATACGCAGTATTTT
CDR3aa: CASMTSGSFGTDTQYF

j_gene: TRBJ2-6
v_gene: TRBV15
abundance: few
d_gene: TRBD1
CDR3nt: TGTGCCACCGGGGGACAGGGTGAGATATCTGGGGCCAACGTCCTGACTTTC
CDR3aa: CATGGQGEISGANVLTF

j_gene: TRBJ2-7
v_gene: TRBV11-3
abundance: .
d_gene: .
CDR3nt: TGTGCCAGCAGCTTAGATCTCGCGTCCGAGCAGTACTTC
CDR3aa: CASSLDLASEQYF

j_gene: TRBJ1-3
v_gene: TRBV4-3
abundance: .
d_gene: TRBD1
CDR3nt: TGCGCCAGCAGCCAAGTGGGACAGATTGGAAACACCATATATTTT
CDR3aa: CASSQVGQIGNTIYF

j_gene: TRBJ1-2
v_gene: TRBV11-2
abundance: .
d_gene: .
CDR3nt: TGTGCCAGCAGCCCCAGCCAGGCAGGGCGCACCTATGGCTACACCTTC
CDR3aa: CASSPSQAGRTYGYTF

j_gene: TRBJ1-2
v_gene: TRBV2
abundance: .
d_gene: TRBD1
CDR3nt: TGTGCCAGCAGTGAAAGTTCAGGACAGGGGCATGGCTACACCTTC
CDR3aa: CASSESSGQGHGYTF

j_gene: TRBJ1-5
v_gene: TRBV7-8
abundance: .
d_gene: .
CDR3nt: TGTGCCAGCAGCTTAGGTCGGGATCAGCCCCAGCATTTT
CDR3aa: CASSLGRDQPQHF

j_gene: TRBJ2-1
v_gene: TRBV2
abundance: .
d_gene: TRBD1
CDR3nt: TGTGCCAGCAGTGGAGACAGGGGGAACGATGAGCAGTTCTTC
CDR3aa: CASSGDRGNDEQFF

j_gene: TRBJ2-1
v_gene: TRBV11-2
abundance: .
d_gene: .
CDR3nt: TGTGCCAGCAGCTTAATTACCCGGGCAGGGCGGAATGAGCAGTTCTTC
CDR3aa: CASSLITRAGRNEQFF

j_gene: TRBJ2-2
v_gene: TRBV11-3
abundance: .
d_gene: .
CDR3nt: TGTGCCAGCAGCGGGAGTAGGACCGGGGAGCTGTTTTTT
CDR3aa: CASSGSRTGELFF

j_gene: TRBJ1-5
v_gene: TRBV10-2
abundance: few
d_gene: .
CDR3nt: TGCGCCAGCAGTGAGTCGGGCGAACAGCCCCAGCATTTT
CDR3aa: CASSESGEQPQHF

j_gene: TRBJ2-7
v_gene: TRBV28
abundance: .
d_gene: TRBD1
CDR3nt: TGTGCCAGCAGTTCCGCAGTTGGGGACAGTTACTACGAGCAGTACTTC
CDR3aa: CASSSAVGDSYYEQYF

j_gene: TRBJ2-1
v_gene: TRBV29-1
abundance: .
d_gene: TRBD1
CDR3nt: TGCAGCGTCCAGGGGGGACAGGGACTCCATGAGCAGTTCTTC
CDR3aa: CSVQGGQGLHEQFF

j_gene: TRBJ2-7
v_gene: TRBV30
abundance: .
d_gene: TRBD1
CDR3nt: TGTGCCAGTCCAGGGGACAGGAACTCCTACGAGCAGTACTTC
CDR3aa: CASPGDRNSYEQYF

j_gene: TRBJ1-5
v_gene: TRBV6-1
abundance: .
d_gene: TRBD1
CDR3nt: TGTGCCAGCAGTGCATACGGGACAGGGGATTGCCAGCCCCAGCATTTT
CDR3aa: CASSAYGTGDCQPQHF

j_gene: TRBJ2-1
v_gene: TRBV5-1
abundance: once
d_gene: TRBD2
CDR3nt: TGCGCCAGCAGCTTGGTTAGCGGGAGCATAAATGAGCAGTTCTTC
CDR3aa: CASSLVSGSINEQFF

j_gene: TRBJ1-3
v_gene: TRBV2
abundance: .
d_gene: TRBD1
CDR3nt: TGTGCCAGCAGTGAAACCCGGACAGGGTATGGAAACACCATATATTTT
CDR3aa: CASSETRTGYGNTIYF

j_gene: TRBJ1-1
v_gene: TRBV30
abundance: .
d_gene: TRBD1
CDR3nt: TGTGCCTGGAATGACAGGGCTTTCACTGAAGCTTTCTTT
CDR3aa: CAWNDRAFTEAFF

j_gene: TRBJ2-1
v_gene: TRBV6-1
abundance: few
d_gene: TRBD2
CDR3nt: TGTGCCAGCTCTACTTTAGCGGGAATGAATGAGCAGTTCTTC
CDR3aa: CASSTLAGMNEQFF

j_gene: TRBJ1-1
v_gene: TRBV2
abundance: .
d_gene: TRBD1
CDR3nt: TGTGCCAGCAAGGGGACAGGACTGAACACTGAAGCTTTCTTT
CDR3aa: CASKGTGLNTEAFF

j_gene: TRBJ2-1
v_gene: TRBV6-4
abundance: .
d_gene: TRBD2
CDR3nt: TGTGCCAGCAGTGAACGGCTAGCGGGGTACAATGAGCAGTTCTTC
CDR3aa: CASSERLAGYNEQFF

j_gene: TRBJ1-5
v_gene: TRBV5-1
abundance: .
d_gene: TRBD1
CDR3nt: TGCGCCAGCAGCTTGACAGGGGGCAAGAATCAGCCCCAGCATTTT
CDR3aa: CASSLTGGKNQPQHF

j_gene: TRBJ2-7
v_gene: TRBV5-6
abundance: .
d_gene: TRBD2
CDR3nt: TGTGCCAGCAGCTCCCCATTAGCGGGAGGGCCGTCTGAGCAGTACTTC
CDR3aa: CASSSPLAGGPSEQYF

j_gene: TRBJ1-2
v_gene: TRBV11-2
abundance: .
d_gene: .
CDR3nt: TGTGCCAGCAGCTTACCAGGGTGGGGCTATGGCTACACCTTC
CDR3aa: CASSLPGWGYGYTF